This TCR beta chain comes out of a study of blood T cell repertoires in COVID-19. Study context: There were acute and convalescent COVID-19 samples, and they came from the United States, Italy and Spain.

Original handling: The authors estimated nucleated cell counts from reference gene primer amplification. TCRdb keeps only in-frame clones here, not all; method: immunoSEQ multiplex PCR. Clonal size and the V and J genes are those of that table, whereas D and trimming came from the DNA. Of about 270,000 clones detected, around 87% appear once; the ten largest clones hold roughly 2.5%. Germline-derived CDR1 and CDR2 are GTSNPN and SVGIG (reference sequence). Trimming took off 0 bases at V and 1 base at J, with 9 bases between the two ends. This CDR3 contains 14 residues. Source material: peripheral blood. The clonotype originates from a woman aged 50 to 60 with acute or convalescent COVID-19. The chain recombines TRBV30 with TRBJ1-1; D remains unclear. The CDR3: CAWSVLSGNTEAFF. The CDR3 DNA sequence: TGTGCCTGGAGTGTATTGTCAGGGAACACTGAAGCTTTCTTT.